This T cell receptor beta chain was sequenced for a study of T cells in Graves' hyperthyroidism and ophthalmopathy. Study outcomes and limitations: Most thyroid clonotypes expanded above 0.001 were also detected in blood.

Absence of ophthalmopathy progression within 18 months defined stable Graves' hyperthyroidism. Each diagnosis drew on symptoms, thyroxine, TRAb, thyroid ultrasound and orbital computed tomography findings. TCR beta CDR3 regions were amplified from RNA. HTBI primers drove first-round RT-PCR of the TCR CDR3. TCRdb independently ran MiXCR on the multiplex PCR reads; one entry per CDR3 protein. The sample includes roughly 570,000 distinct CDR3 sequences, less than 20% of them seen just once. CDR3 length: 14 residues. V shed 5 bases and J 6 bases; nucleotides not matched to a gene: 4. Germline values: CDR1 MNHNS, CDR2 SASEGT. This clonotype was observed a few times. What it binds is unknown.

The chain combines TRBV6-1 with TRBJ2-1; TRBD2 agrees at 10 bases. The receptor's source is a woman aged 25 to 45 with Graves' hyperthyroidism. The sequenced sample consisted of blood. The CDR3 is CASSLAGVVNEQFF. The CDR3 nucleotides read TGTGCCAGCAGTCTAGCGGGAGTCGTCAATGAGCAGTTCTTC.